The TCR beta chain under discussion was sequenced for a study of T cell responses to AZD1222 COVID-19 vaccine. Study findings and constraints: Females made up more of the donors, who were largely white British, and clonal diversity may have come out too low.

With regard to this clone: The antigen is unknown.

This CDR3 is built from 15 residues. CDR1 is SGHNT, CDR2 YYREEE, per germline (reference sequence). V gave up 0 bases and J gave up 4 bases, with 13 bases separating them. TCRdb's copy holds only in-frame clones and misses some; the assay was immunoSEQ multiplex PCR. The sample lists 110,000 to 150,000 clones; roughly 90% were seen once. This sample comprised peripheral blood, obtained 28 days after the second AZD1222 dose. This receptor was obtained from an adult who received the AZD1222 COVID-19 vaccine. The chain couples TRBV5-4 to TRBJ1-1; the D gene is possibly TRBD1 (6 bases). This chain's CDR3 is CASSLGGAQGTEAFF. The CDR3 DNA is TGTGCCAGCAGCTTGGGGGGGGCGCAAGGCACTGAAGCTTTCTTT. The entire variable domain, with the rest obtained from reference TRBV5-4 and TRBJ1-1, is as follows: ETGVTQSPTHLIKTRGQQVTLRCSSQSGHNTVSWYQQALGQGPQFIFQYYREEENGRGNFPPRFSGLQFPNYSSELNVNALELDDSALYLCASSLGGAQGTEAFFGQGTRLTVV.